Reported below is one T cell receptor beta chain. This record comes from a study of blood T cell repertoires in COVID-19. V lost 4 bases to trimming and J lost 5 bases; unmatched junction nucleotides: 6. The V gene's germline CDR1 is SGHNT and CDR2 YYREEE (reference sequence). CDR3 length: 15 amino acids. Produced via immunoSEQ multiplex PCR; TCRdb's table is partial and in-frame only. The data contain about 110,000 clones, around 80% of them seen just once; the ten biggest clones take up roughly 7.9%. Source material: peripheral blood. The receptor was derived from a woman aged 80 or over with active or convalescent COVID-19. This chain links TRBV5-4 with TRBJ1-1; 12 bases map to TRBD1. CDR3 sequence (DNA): TGTGCCAGCAGCACGGGACAGGGGGCATATACTGAAGCTTTCTTT. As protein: CASSTGQGAYTEAFF.